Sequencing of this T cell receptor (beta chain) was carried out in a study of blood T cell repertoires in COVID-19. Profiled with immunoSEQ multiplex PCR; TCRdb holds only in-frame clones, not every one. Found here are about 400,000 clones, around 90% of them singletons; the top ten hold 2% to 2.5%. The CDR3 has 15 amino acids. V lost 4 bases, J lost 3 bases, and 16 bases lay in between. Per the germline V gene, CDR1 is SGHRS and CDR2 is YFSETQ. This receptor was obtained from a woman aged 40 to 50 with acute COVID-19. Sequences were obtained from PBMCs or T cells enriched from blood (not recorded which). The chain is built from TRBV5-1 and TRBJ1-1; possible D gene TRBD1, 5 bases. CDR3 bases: TGCGCCAGCAGCCTAGGGGTTCCGGGTTACACTGAAGCTTTCTTT. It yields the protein CASSLGVPGYTEAFF.